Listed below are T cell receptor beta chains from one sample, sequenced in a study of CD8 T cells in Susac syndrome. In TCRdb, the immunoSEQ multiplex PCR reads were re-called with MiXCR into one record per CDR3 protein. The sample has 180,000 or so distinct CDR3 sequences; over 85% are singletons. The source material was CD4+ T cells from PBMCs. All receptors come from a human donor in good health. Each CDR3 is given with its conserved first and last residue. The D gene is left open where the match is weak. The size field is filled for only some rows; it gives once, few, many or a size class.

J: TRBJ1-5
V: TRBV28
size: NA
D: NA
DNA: TGTGCCAGCAGGTCTGAAAATATACAGCATTTT
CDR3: CASRSENIQHF

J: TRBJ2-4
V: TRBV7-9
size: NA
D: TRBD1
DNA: TGTGCCAGCAGCTTCTGGAAGACAGGGGGGGACATTCAGTACTTC
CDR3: CASSFWKTGGDIQYF

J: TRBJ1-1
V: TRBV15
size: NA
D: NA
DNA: TGTGCCACCAGCAGAGATCGGGGGGCGACGAGCACTGAAGCTTTCTTT
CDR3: CATSRDRGATSTEAFF

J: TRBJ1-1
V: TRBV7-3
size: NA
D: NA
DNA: TGTGCCAGCAGCTTACTCAGGGAGAACACTGAAGCTTTCTTT
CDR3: CASSLLRENTEAFF

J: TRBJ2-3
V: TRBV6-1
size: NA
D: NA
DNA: TGTGCCAGCAGTGAAGGACAGGTCACAGATACGCAGTATTTT
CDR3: CASSEGQVTDTQYF

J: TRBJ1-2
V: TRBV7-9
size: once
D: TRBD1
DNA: TGTGCCAGCAGCTTCACCGGGACAGGCTATGGCTACACCTTC
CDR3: CASSFTGTGYGYTF

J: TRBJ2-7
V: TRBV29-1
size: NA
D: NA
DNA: TGCAGCGTTGTTCGGTCAGCGAGCTCCTACGAGCAGTACTTC
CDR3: CSVVRSASSYEQYF

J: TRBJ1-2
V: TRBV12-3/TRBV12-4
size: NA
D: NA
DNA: TGTGCCAGCAGTTTATCCGACAGCCCCATCTATGGCTACACCTTC
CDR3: CASSLSDSPIYGYTF

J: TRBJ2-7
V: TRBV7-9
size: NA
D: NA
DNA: TGTGCCAGCAGCTTAGTCGGGTTTGGATACGAGCAGTACTTC
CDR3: CASSLVGFGYEQYF

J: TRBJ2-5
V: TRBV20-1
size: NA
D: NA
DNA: TGCAGTGCTAGAGTGGGCGGAGCCTGGGTGGGAGAGACCCAGTACTTC
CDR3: CSARVGGAWVGETQYF

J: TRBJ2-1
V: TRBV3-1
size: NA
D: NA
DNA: TGTGCCAGCAGCCAAGGCAGGGGAGGGTCCTACAATGAGCAGTTCTTC
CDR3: CASSQGRGGSYNEQFF

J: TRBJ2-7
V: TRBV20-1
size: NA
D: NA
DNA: TGCAGTGCTAGAGTGCAGTCCTACGAGCAGTACTTC
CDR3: CSARVQSYEQYF

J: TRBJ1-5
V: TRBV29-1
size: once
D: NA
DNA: TGCAGCGTTTTAGTGGACGGGAATCAGCCCCAGCATTTT
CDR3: CSVLVDGNQPQHF

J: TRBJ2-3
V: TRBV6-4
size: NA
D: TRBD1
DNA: TGTGCCAGCAGTCCTCAGGCAGGGGGCCCAGATACGCAGTATTTT
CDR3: CASSPQAGGPDTQYF

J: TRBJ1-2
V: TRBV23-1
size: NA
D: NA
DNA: TGCGCCAGCAGTCAATCTGCGGCGGCCCCCCATTATGATGGCTACACCTTC
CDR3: CASSQSAAAPHYDGYTF

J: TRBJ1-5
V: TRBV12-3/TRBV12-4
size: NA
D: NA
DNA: TGTGCCAGCAGTTCGGGCGACGCCGGAGGCAATCAGCCCCAGCATTTT
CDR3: CASSSGDAGGNQPQHF

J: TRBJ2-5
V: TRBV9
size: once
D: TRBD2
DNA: TGTGCCAGCAGCGCAAACTACGGGACTAGCGGAGAGACCCAGTACTTC
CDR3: CASSANYGTSGETQYF

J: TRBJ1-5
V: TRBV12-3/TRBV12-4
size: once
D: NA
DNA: TGTGCCAGCAGTCCGGGGGGATATCAGCCCCAGCATTTT
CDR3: CASSPGGYQPQHF